This TCR beta chain was captured by sequencing in a study of Graves' ophthalmopathy and Graves' hyperthyroidism. Study background: Peripheral blood was obtained at first diagnosis, ahead of any treatment. Whole-study results and caveats: A roughly 81% specificity and roughly 90% sensitivity were achieved by a 13-signature model that separated ophthalmopathy from stable hyperthyroidism. With a specificity of around 77% and a sensitivity of just under 71%, the model predicted ophthalmopathy progression.

CDR3 length equals 13 residues. Germline V gene sequence: CDR1 MNHEY, CDR2 SMNVEV (reference sequence). Trimming cost V 5 bases and J 7 bases, with 15 bases left between them. Beta-chain TCR CDR3 regions were amplified from RNA transcripts. HTBI primers primed a first-round RT-PCR, and a second-round multiplex PCR followed. MiXCR was run by TCRdb on the multiplex PCR reads, yielding one entry per CDR3 protein. The table includes fewer than 650,000 distinct CDR3 sequences, 20% to 25% detected once. In regard to this clonotype: As yet, its antigen is unknown.

The sequencing input was peripheral blood. The TCR comes from a woman aged 18-29 years with stable Graves' hyperthyroidism. Some clones in this sample may be carry-over from other donors' samples. The chain recombines TRBV27 with TRBJ2-7; D may be TRBD1 (6 bases). CDR3 region: CASSPGLGGEQYF. The CDR3 coding sequence is TGTGCCAGCAGTCCCGGATTAGGGGGTGAGCAGTACTTC.